Sequencing of this T cell receptor (beta chain) was carried out in a study of blood T cell repertoires in COVID-19. Overall study: Acute and convalescent COVID-19 specimens originated in the United States, Italy and Spain.

This CDR3 has 13 residues. V lost 11 bases and J 4 bases, leaving 17 bases between the germline ends. From germline, CDR1 is SNHLY and CDR2 FYNNEI. Generated by immunoSEQ multiplex PCR, the TCRdb table keeps only in-frame clones and is missing some. The sample records 130,000 to 150,000 clones, roughly 88% being singletons. This chain uses TRBV2 with TRBJ1-1, with D possibly being TRBD1 (6 bases). The sequenced sample was peripheral blood. The TCR comes from a woman in her forties or fifties with acute or convalescent COVID-19. In nucleotides, the CDR3 is TGTGCCCCAAACGCAGTCAGGGGCACTGAAGCTTTCTTT. Amino acid sequence: CAPNAVRGTEAFF.